The following is a T cell receptor beta chain sequence with its context. The germline CDR1 and CDR2 sequences are MDHEN and SYDVKM. V lost 6 bases, J lost 5 bases, and 14 bases lay in between. This CDR3 is 14 amino acids long. The data are from a study of blood T cell repertoires in COVID-19. Turning to the study itself: Samples taken during acute and convalescent COVID-19 were collected in the United States, Italy and Spain. From T cells, B-cell-depleted T cells, or PBMCs came the material, which was cDNA or gDNA.

As handled by the study authors: Estimated nucleated cell counts came from reference gene primer amplification. Profiled with immunoSEQ multiplex PCR; TCRdb holds only in-frame clones, not every one. Clone size and the V and J calls come from that table; the DNA yielded D and trimming. The sample carries about 62,000 clones, 86% recorded once. This sequence joins TRBV28 and TRBJ1-5; a possible D gene is TRBD1 (6 bases). This receptor was identified in a woman older than 75 with acute or convalescent COVID-19. Sequenced input: peripheral blood. The CDR3 bases are TGTGCCAGCAGCCTTCGGGGGGGGCATCAGCCCCAGCATTTT. As protein: CASSLRGGHQPQHF.